These T cell receptor beta chains were read from a single sample in a study of T cell responses to AZD1222 COVID-19 vaccine. Repertoires were generated with immunoSEQ multiplex PCR, while TCRdb's copy carries only in-frame clones and drops some. The table shows 130,000 or so clones, with 91% occurring only once. The sample consisted of peripheral blood, taken 28 days after the second AZD1222 dose. All receptors derive from an adult who received the AZD1222 COVID-19 vaccine. The CDR3 runs from the conserved cysteine through the conserved F or W. The D gene is left open where the match is weak. Size is stated for part of the rows, as once, few or many counts, or as a class when the clone is expanded.

CDR3	DNA	size	V	J	D
CASSQAGKTEAFF	TGCGCCAGCAGCCAGGCCGGGAAAACTGAAGCTTTCTTT	-	TRBV5-1	TRBJ1-1	-
CASTDSKYREVGGYTF	TGTGCCAGCACCGACTCGAAATACAGGGAGGTGGGAGGCTACACCTTC	-	TRBV6-6	TRBJ1-2	-
CATSDTDRGTLPSTDTQYF	TGTGCCACCAGTGACACGGACAGGGGGACCCTCCCTAGCACAGATACGCAGTATTTT	-	TRBV24-1	TRBJ2-3	TRBD1
CASSLMGREDQPQHF	TGTGCCAGCAGCTTAATGGGCAGGGAAGATCAGCCCCAGCATTTT	once	TRBV7-8	TRBJ1-5	-
CASSGLAGVDTQYF	TGTGCCAGCAGTGGACTAGCGGGAGTAGATACGCAGTATTTT	-	TRBV2	TRBJ2-3	TRBD2
CASSLFRDLTDTQYF	TGTGCCAGCAGCCTTTTTCGGGACCTCACAGATACGCAGTATTTT	-	TRBV14	TRBJ2-3	-
CANQGVGDNEQFF	TGTGCCAACCAAGGGGTAGGGGACAATGAGCAGTTCTTC	-	TRBV10-3	TRBJ2-1	-
CAIRAGTGGLQTEAFF	TGTGCCATCAGGGCCGGGACAGGGGGCCTCCAGACTGAAGCTTTCTTT	-	TRBV10-3	TRBJ1-1	TRBD1
CATSDAQGYDYGYTF	TGTGCCACCAGTGATGCTCAGGGATATGACTATGGCTACACCTTC	-	TRBV24-1	TRBJ1-2	-
CASSFEQGVSVGNQPQHF	TGTGCCAGCAGTTTCGAACAGGGGGTGAGTGTAGGCAATCAGCCCCAGCATTTT	-	TRBV28	TRBJ1-5	TRBD1
CASSSSSGRYNEQFF	TGTGCCAGCAGCTCTAGCTCCGGGAGATACAATGAGCAGTTCTTC	-	TRBV9	TRBJ2-1	-
CASSQGLATDTQYF	TGTGCCAGCAGTCAAGGACTAGCCACAGATACGCAGTATTTT	-	TRBV3-1/TRBV3-2	TRBJ2-3	TRBD2
CASSLVGDRAEKLFF	TGTGCCAGCAGCTTAGTGGGGGACAGGGCTGAAAAACTGTTTTTT	-	TRBV7-2	TRBJ1-4	TRBD1
CASSRVGGNQPQHF	TGTGCCAGCAGTCGGGTGGGCGGCAATCAGCCCCAGCATTTT	-	TRBV6-5	TRBJ1-5	-
CASSISGNTGELFF	TGTGCCAGCAGTATTAGCGGGAACACCGGGGAGCTGTTTTTT	-	TRBV6-5	TRBJ2-2	-
CASSRRTSGSTGDTQYF	TGCGCCAGCAGCCGACGGACTAGCGGGTCCACTGGGGATACGCAGTATTTT	-	TRBV4-1	TRBJ2-3	TRBD2
CASSGAVRGSPLHF	TGCGCCAGCAGTGGGGCCGTAAGGGGTTCACCCCTCCACTTT	-	TRBV10-1	TRBJ1-6	-
CASSFSLAPTGELFF	TGTGCCAGCAGCTTTTCTCTAGCGCCCACCGGGGAGCTGTTTTTT	-	TRBV7-2	TRBJ2-2	-
CAWSAHMNTEAFF	TGTGCCTGGAGTGCTCATATGAACACTGAAGCTTTCTTT	-	TRBV30	TRBJ1-1	-
CASSRATGALTDTQYF	TGTGCCAGCAGCCGTGCGACAGGGGCCCTAACAGATACGCAGTATTTT	-	TRBV14	TRBJ2-3	TRBD1
CASSVAGLDLADTQYF	TGTGCCAGCAGCGTAGCGGGACTCGACTTGGCAGATACGCAGTATTTT	-	TRBV9	TRBJ2-3	-
CAISDFGGRSGNTIYF	TGTGCCATCAGTGATTTTGGGGGTAGATCTGGAAACACCATATATTTT	-	TRBV10-3	TRBJ1-3	-
CASSLGPAGSQETQYF	TGTGCCAGCAGCTTAGGCCCAGCGGGAAGCCAAGAGACCCAGTACTTC	-	TRBV7-2	TRBJ2-5	TRBD2
CASSDLGQAQETQYF	TGTGCCAGCAGTGATCTGGGACAGGCGCAAGAGACCCAGTACTTC	once	TRBV2	TRBJ2-5	TRBD1
CASTLDRGNTEAFF	TGTGCCAGCACCCTGGACAGGGGGAACACTGAAGCTTTCTTT	-	TRBV6-5	TRBJ1-1	TRBD1
CASSFVTGHTIYF	TGTGCCAGCAGCTTCGTGACCGGGCACACCATATATTTT	few	TRBV9	TRBJ1-3	-
CASSPEGVGYTF	TGTGCCAGCAGCCCCGAGGGGGTTGGCTACACCTTC	-	TRBV7-9	TRBJ1-2	-
CASGIGYNTGELFF	TGTGCCAGTGGGATAGGGTACAACACCGGGGAGCTGTTTTTT	-	TRBV11-1	TRBJ2-2	-
CASSSGDTYNEQFF	TGTGCCAGTAGTAGTGGGGACACCTACAATGAGCAGTTCTTC	-	TRBV19	TRBJ2-1	-
CATARQGSTEAFF	TGTGCCACAGCCCGACAGGGTAGTACTGAAGCTTTCTTT	-	TRBV10-3	TRBJ1-1	TRBD1
CASGKRDSYEQYF	TGTGCCAGCGGAAAGAGGGACTCCTACGAGCAGTACTTC	-	TRBV18	TRBJ2-7	-
CASSVVSDTEAFF	TGTGCCAGCAGCGTGGTCAGCGACACTGAAGCTTTCTTT	-	TRBV9	TRBJ1-1	-
CASSIIPSRVSYNEQFF	TGTGCCAGTAGTATTATCCCTAGCCGTGTCTCCTACAATGAGCAGTTCTTC	-	TRBV19	TRBJ2-1	-
CATQGQQNTGELFF	TGTGCCACCCAGGGACAGCAGAACACCGGGGAGCTGTTTTTT	-	TRBV6-5	TRBJ2-2	TRBD1
CASSLDRNTDTQYF	TGTGCCAGCAGCTTAGACAGGAACACAGATACGCAGTATTTT	-	TRBV7-3	TRBJ2-3	-
CASSLGRTNEKLFF	TGCGCCAGCAGCTTGGGGCGGACTAATGAAAAACTGTTTTTT	-	TRBV5-1	TRBJ1-4	-
CASGLPGRDSDTQYF	TGTGCTAGTGGTTTGCCGGGTCGGGACTCAGATACGCAGTATTTT	-	TRBV12-5	TRBJ2-3	-
CASSYSRGEKLFF	TGTGCCAGCAGTTACTCAAGGGGTGAAAAACTGTTTTTT	few	TRBV6-5	TRBJ1-4	-
CASSPREDTEAFF	TGTGCCAGCAGTCCCAGGGAGGACACTGAAGCTTTCTTT	-	TRBV7-9	TRBJ1-1	-
CASSRYGYTF	TGTGCCAGCAGCCGATATGGCTACACCTTC	-	TRBV3-1/TRBV3-2	TRBJ1-2	-
CASSYPGRPGYF	TGTGCCAGCAGTTACCCAGGCCGACCGGGGTATTTT	-	TRBV6-2/TRBV6-3	TRBJ2-3	-
CASSQVIGRGTGSFEAFF	TGTGCCAGCAGCCAAGTTATTGGTAGAGGGACAGGGAGCTTTGAAGCTTTCTTT	-	TRBV14	TRBJ1-1	TRBD1
CASSSIPGADTQYF	TGTGCCAGCAGCTCAATCCCCGGGGCAGATACGCAGTATTTT	-	TRBV11-3	TRBJ2-3	-
CASSPRVNTEAFF	TGTGCCAGCAGCCCCCGGGTTAACACTGAAGCTTTCTTT	few	TRBV11-3	TRBJ1-1	-
CASSPLRRTGELFF	TGTGCCAGCAGCCCCCTTAGGCGTACCGGGGAGCTGTTTTTT	-	TRBV3-1/TRBV3-2	TRBJ2-2	-
CASSGDSKNYGYTF	TGTGCCAGCAGTGGGGACAGCAAAAACTATGGCTACACCTTC	-	TRBV2	TRBJ1-2	TRBD1
CASSAGQVGETQYF	TGTGCCAGCAGCGCGGGACAGGTGGGGGAGACCCAGTACTTC	-	TRBV7-6	TRBJ2-5	TRBD1
CASSEARGRINEKLFF	TGTGCCAGCAGTGAAGCGAGGGGAAGAATCAATGAAAAACTGTTTTTT	-	TRBV2	TRBJ1-4	-
CASSSPIERGSPQFF	TGTGCCAGCAGCTCTCCCATAGAGCGGGGGTCCCCGCAGTTCTTC	-	TRBV11-2	TRBJ2-1	TRBD2
CASSWQGTGANVLTF	TGCGCCAGCAGCTGGCAGGGTACTGGGGCCAACGTCCTGACTTTC	-	TRBV5-1	TRBJ2-6	-
CASATGNTGELFF	TGTGCCTCAGCAACTGGAAACACCGGGGAGCTGTTTTTT	few	TRBV10-3	TRBJ2-2	-
CNTARDMNTEAFF	TGCAACACCGCCAGGGACATGAACACTGAAGCTTTCTTT	-	TRBV11-2	TRBJ1-1	-
CASKGTEAFF	TGTGCCAGCAAAGGAACTGAAGCTTTCTTT	few	TRBV28	TRBJ1-1	-
CAISASSKSYNEQFF	TGTGCCATCAGTGCCAGCAGCAAATCCTACAATGAGCAGTTCTTC	-	TRBV10-3	TRBJ2-1	-
CSVGQSSYNEQFF	TGCAGCGTTGGACAGAGCTCCTACAATGAGCAGTTCTTC	once	TRBV29-1	TRBJ2-1	-
CASSEVAASTDTQYF	TGCGCCAGCAGTGAAGTAGCGGCTAGCACAGATACGCAGTATTTT	-	TRBV10-2	TRBJ2-3	-
CASSPKTGGTEAFF	TGTGCCAGCAGCCCGAAGACAGGGGGGACTGAAGCTTTCTTT	-	TRBV7-8	TRBJ1-1	TRBD1
CASSSVSGNTIYF	TGTGCCAGCAGTTCTGTATCTGGAAACACCATATATTTT	once	TRBV6-5	TRBJ1-3	-
CASIQTGSGNTIYF	TGTGCCAGCATTCAGACAGGCTCTGGAAACACCATATATTTT	-	TRBV6-5	TRBJ1-3	-